Listed below are T cell receptor beta chains from one sample, sequenced in a study of blood T cell repertoires in COVID-19. The assay was immunoSEQ multiplex PCR, and TCRdb's table has in-frame clones only and misses some. The table shows about 250,000 clones, with around three quarters occurring only once. Sequenced input: peripheral blood. These receptors all come from a woman at least 80 years old with acute or convalescent COVID-19. CDR3s include the opening cysteine and the closing phenylalanine or tryptophan. The D gene is left open where the match is weak. Clone size is stated in some rows and not others, as once, few, many or a class when expanded.

V gene,D gene,J gene,clone size,CDR3 DNA,CDR3 protein
TRBV7-9,TRBD2,TRBJ2-1,.,TGTGCCAGCAGCTTGACTAGCGGGAGAACAAATGAGCAGTTCTTC,CASSLTSGRTNEQFF
TRBV7-2,.,TRBJ1-5,.,TGTGCCAGCAGCTTAGCCCCTGCAGGGGGCAATCAGCCCCAGCATTTT,CASSLAPAGGNQPQHF
TRBV7-2,TRBD1,TRBJ1-2,.,TGTGCCAGCAGCTTAGAGTCATCGACAGGGAGACTTAGAGGCTACACCTTC,CASSLESSTGRLRGYTF
TRBV28,.,TRBJ1-5,.,TGTGCCAGCAGTGGGGGGGGGTATAGCAATCAGCCCCAGCATTTT,CASSGGGYSNQPQHF
TRBV3-1/TRBV3-2,TRBD2,TRBJ2-2,.,TGTGCCAGCAGACGCAGCGGGAGAGCCACCGGGGAGCTGTTTTTT,CASRRSGRATGELFF
TRBV5-1,TRBD1,TRBJ1-1,.,TGCGCCAGCAGCCGGGGACAGGGGGCAATGAACACTGAAGCTTTCTTT,CASSRGQGAMNTEAFF
TRBV19,.,TRBJ1-2,.,TGTGCCGTCCGAGTGGCCAAGGCGGGAGCTAACTATGGCTACACCTTC,CAVRVAKAGANYGYTF
TRBV6-6,.,TRBJ1-5,.,TGTGCCAGCAGTTACGACGGGACTAATCAGCCCCAGCATTTT,CASSYDGTNQPQHF
TRBV7-6,TRBD2,TRBJ2-6,.,TGTGCCAGCAGCTCGACGGGGGGGTCTGGGGCCAACGTCCTGACTTTC,CASSSTGGSGANVLTF
TRBV4-1,.,TRBJ1-6,.,TGCGCCAGCAGCCAAATCACTGGGAGGGGATTTTCACCCCTCCACTTT,CASSQITGRGFSPLHF
TRBV7-9,TRBD2,TRBJ2-7,once,TGTGCCAGCAGCGGGACTAGCGGACGGGGGAGCTCCTACGAGCAGTACTTC,CASSGTSGRGSSYEQYF
TRBV6-1,.,TRBJ1-2,.,TGTGCCAGCAGTGAAGTCAGGGGAAACTATGGCTACACCTTC,CASSEVRGNYGYTF
TRBV3-1/TRBV3-2,.,TRBJ1-1,few,TGTGCCAGCAGCCAATCGTCTGAAGCTTTCTTT,CASSQSSEAFF
TRBV9,.,TRBJ2-7,.,TGTGCCAGCAGCGTAGCTCCTCCCTACGAGCAGTACTTC,CASSVAPPYEQYF
TRBV9,.,TRBJ1-2,.,TGTGCCAGCAGCGTAGGTACGGCAGGGGCTGGCTATGGCTACACCTTC,CASSVGTAGAGYGYTF
TRBV20-1,.,TRBJ1-2,.,TGCAGTGCTTTTGGACTTTGGGGCTACACCTTC,CSAFGLWGYTF
TRBV4-1,.,TRBJ2-5,.,TGCGCCAGCAGCCAAGTTCCCCTAGGGGGTGGGGAGACCCAGTACTTC,CASSQVPLGGGETQYF
TRBV7-9,.,TRBJ2-7,.,TGTGCCAGCAGCGCCGCTACAGGGTGGACGTTGGGAAACGAGCAGTACTTC,CASSAATGWTLGNEQYF
TRBV6-6,.,TRBJ2-7,.,TGTGCCAGCAGTTACGGCGGGCGATCCTACGAGCAGTACTTC,CASSYGGRSYEQYF
TRBV12-2,.,TRBJ1-1,.,TGTGCAAGTCGCTCAGGGGGACAGGGGAACACTGAAGCTTTCTTT,CASRSGGQGNTEAFF